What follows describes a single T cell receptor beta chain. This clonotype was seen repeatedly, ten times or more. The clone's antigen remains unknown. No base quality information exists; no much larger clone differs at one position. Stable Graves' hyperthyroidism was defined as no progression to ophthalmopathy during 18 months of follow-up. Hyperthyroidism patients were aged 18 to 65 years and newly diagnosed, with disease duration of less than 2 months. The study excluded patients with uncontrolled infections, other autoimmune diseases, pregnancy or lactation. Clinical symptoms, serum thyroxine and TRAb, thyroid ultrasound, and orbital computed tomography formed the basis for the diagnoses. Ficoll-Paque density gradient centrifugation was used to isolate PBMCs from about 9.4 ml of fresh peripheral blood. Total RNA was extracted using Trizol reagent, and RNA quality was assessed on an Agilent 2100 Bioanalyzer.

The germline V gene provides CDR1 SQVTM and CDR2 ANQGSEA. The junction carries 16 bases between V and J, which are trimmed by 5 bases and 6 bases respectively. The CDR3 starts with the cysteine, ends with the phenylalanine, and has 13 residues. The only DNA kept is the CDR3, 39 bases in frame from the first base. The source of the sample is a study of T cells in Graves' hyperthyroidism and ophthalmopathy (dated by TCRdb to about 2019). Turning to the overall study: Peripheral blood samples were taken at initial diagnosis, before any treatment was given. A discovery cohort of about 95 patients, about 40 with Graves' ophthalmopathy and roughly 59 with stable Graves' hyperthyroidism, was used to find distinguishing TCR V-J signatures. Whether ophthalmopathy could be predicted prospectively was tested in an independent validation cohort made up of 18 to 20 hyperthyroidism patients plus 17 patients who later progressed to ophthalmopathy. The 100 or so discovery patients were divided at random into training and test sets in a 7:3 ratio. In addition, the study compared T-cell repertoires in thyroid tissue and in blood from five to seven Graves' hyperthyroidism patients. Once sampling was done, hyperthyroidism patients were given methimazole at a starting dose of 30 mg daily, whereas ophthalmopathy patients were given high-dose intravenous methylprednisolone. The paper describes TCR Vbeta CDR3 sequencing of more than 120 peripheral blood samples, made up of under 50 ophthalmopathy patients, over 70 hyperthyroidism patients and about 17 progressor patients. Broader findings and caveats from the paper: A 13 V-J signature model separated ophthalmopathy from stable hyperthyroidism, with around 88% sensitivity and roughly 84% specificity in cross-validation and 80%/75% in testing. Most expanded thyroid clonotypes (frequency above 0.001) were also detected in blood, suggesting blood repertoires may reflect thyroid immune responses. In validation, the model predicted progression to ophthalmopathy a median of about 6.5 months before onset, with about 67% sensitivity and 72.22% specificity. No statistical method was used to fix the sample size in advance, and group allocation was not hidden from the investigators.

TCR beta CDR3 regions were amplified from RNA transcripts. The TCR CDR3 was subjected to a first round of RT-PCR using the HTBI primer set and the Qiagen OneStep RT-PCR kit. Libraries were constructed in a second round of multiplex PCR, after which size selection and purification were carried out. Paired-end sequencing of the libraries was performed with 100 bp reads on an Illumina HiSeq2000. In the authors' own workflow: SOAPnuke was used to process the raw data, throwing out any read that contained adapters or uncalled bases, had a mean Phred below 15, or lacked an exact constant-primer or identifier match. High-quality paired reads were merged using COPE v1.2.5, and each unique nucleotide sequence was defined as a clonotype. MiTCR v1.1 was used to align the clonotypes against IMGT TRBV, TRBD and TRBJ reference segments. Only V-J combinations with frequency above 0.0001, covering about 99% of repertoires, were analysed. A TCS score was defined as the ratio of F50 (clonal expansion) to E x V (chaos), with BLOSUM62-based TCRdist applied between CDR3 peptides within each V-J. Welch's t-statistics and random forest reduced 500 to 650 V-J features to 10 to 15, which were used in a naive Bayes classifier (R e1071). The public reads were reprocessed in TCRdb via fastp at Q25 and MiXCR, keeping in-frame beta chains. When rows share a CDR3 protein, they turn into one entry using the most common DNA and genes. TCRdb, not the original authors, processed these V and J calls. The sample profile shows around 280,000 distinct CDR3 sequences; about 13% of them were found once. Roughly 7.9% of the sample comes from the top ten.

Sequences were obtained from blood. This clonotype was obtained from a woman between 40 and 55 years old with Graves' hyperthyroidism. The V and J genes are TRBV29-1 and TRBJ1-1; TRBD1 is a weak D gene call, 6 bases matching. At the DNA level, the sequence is TGCAGCGTTCCCCAGGGGTCCAGATCTGAAGCTTTCTTT. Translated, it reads CSVPQGSRSEAFF.